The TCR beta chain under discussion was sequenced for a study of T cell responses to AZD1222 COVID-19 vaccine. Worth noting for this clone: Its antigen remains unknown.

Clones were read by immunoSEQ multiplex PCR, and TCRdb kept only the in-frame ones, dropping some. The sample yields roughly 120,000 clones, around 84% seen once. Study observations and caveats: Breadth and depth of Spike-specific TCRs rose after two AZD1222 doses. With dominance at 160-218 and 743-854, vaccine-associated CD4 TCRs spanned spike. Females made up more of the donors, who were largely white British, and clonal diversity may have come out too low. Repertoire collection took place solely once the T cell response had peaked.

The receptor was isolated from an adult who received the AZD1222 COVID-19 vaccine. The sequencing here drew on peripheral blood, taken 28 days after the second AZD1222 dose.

The CDR3 sequence: CASSYSTGNYGYTF. In nucleotides, the CDR3 is TGTGCCAGCAGTTACTCGACAGGGAACTATGGCTACACCTTC. This chain uses TRBV6-5 with TRBJ1-2; 7 bases are a match to TRBD1. CDR1 is MNHEY and CDR2 is SVGAGI in the germline V gene. CDR3 length: 14 amino acids. After removal of 0 bases from V and 2 bases from J, the junction contained 0 bases not matched to a gene.